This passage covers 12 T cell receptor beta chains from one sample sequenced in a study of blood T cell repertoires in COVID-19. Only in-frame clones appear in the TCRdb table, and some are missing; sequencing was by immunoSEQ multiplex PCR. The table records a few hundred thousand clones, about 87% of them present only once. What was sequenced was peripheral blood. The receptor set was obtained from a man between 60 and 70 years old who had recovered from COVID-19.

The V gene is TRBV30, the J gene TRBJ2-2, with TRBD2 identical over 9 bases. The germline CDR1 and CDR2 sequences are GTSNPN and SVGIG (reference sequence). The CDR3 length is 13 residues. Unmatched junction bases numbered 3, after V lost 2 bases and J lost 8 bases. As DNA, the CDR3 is TGTGCCTGGAGTTTGCGGGGGGGAGGGGAGCTGTTTTTT. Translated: CAWSLRGGGELFF. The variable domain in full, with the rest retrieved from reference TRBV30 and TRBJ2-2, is SQTIHQWPATLVQPVGSPLSLECTVEGTSNPNLYWYRQAAGRGLQLLFYSVGIGQISSEVPQNLSASRPQDRQFILSSKKLLLSDSGFYLCAWSLRGGGELFFGEGSRLTVL.

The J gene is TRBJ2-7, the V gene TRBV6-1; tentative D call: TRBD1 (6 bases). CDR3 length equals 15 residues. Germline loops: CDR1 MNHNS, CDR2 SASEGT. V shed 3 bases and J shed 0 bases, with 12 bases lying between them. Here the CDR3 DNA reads TGTGCCAGCAGTGATTCAGGGGCTCTCTCCTACGAGCAGTACTTC. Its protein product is CASSDSGALSYEQYF.

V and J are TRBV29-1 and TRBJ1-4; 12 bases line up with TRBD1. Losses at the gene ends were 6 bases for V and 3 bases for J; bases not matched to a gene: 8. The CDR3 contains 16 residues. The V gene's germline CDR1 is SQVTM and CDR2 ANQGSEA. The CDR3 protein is CSVQTGQGASNEKLFF. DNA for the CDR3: TGCAGCGTCCAGACGGGACAGGGGGCTTCTAATGAAAAACTGTTTTTT. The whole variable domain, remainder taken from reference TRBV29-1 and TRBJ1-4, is SAVISQKPSRDICQRGTSLTIQCQVDSQVTMMFWYRQQPGQSLTLIATANQGSEATYESGFVIDKFPISRPNLTFSTLTVSNMSPEDSSIYLCSVQTGQGASNEKLFFGSGTQLSVL.

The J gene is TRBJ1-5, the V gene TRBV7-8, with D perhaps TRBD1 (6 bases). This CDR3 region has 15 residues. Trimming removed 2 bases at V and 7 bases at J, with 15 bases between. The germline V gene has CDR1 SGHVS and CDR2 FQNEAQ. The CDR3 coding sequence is TGTGCCAGCAGCTTAAACAGGGTTGATGTGCAGCCCCAGCATTTT. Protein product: CASSLNRVDVQPQHF. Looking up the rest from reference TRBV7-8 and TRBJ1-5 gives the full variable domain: GAGVSQSPRYKVAKRGQDVALRCDPISGHVSLFWYQQALGQGPEFLTYFQNEAQLDKSGLPSDRFFAERPEGSVSTLKIQRTQQEDSAVYLCASSLNRVDVQPQHFGDGTRLSIL.

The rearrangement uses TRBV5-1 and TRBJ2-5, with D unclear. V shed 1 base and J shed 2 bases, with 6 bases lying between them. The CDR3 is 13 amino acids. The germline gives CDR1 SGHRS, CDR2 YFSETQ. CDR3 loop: CASSLTPQETQYF. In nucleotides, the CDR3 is TGCGCCAGCAGCTTGACTCCACAAGAGACCCAGTACTTC.

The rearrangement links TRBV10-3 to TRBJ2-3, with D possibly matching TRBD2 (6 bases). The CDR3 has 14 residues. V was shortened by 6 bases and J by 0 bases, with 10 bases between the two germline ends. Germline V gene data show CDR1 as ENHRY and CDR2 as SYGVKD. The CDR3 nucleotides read TGTGCCATCAGCCCTGGGGGGAGCACAGATACGCAGTATTTT. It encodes CAISPGGSTDTQYF.

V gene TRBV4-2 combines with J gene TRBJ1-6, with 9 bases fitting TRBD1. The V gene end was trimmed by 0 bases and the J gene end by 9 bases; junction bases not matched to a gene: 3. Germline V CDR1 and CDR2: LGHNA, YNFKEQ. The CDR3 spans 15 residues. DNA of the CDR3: TGTGCCAGCAGCCAAGAGGGACAGGGCCGTTCACCCCTCCACTTT. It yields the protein CASSQEGQGRSPLHF.

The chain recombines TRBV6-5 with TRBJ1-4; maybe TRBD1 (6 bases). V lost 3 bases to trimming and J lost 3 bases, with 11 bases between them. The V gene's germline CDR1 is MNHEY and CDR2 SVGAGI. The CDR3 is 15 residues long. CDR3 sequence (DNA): TGTGCCAGCAGTTATGGGGGGGCCCCTAATGAAAAACTGTTTTTT. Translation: CASSYGGAPNEKLFF.

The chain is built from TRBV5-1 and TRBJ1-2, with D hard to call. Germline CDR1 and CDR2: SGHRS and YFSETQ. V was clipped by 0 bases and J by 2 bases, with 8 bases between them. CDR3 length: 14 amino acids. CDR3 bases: TGCGCCAGCAGCTTGGGGTCACAGAACTATGGCTACACCTTC. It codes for CASSLGSQNYGYTF.

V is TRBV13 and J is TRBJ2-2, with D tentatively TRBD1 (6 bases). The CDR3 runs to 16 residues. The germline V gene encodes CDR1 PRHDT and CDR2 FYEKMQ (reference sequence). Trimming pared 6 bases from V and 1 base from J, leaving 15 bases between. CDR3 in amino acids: CASRTDGTLNTGELFF. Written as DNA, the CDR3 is TGTGCCAGCAGGACCGATGGGACACTGAACACCGGGGAGCTGTTTTTT. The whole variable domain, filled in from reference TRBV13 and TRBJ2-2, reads AAGVIQSPRHLIKEKRETATLKCYPIPRHDTVYWYQQGPGQDPQFLISFYEKMQSDKGSIPDRFSAQQFSDYHSELNMSSLELGDSALYFCASRTDGTLNTGELFFGEGSRLTVL.

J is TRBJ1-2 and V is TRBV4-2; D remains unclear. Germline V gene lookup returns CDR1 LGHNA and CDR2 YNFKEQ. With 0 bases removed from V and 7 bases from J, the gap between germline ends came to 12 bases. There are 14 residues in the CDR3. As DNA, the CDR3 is TGTGCCAGCAGCCAAGAGTTGAGGGATTCTGGCTACACCTTC. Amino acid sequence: CASSQELRDSGYTF.

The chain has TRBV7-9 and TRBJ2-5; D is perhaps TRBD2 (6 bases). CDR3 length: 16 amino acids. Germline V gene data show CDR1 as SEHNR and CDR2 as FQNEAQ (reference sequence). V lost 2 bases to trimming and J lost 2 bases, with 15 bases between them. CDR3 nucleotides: TGTGCCAGCAGCTTATCTGGGCGGGGAGCTCAAGAGACCCAGTACTTC. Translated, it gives CASSLSGRGAQETQYF.